The next 18 T cell receptor beta chains were all read from a single sample in a study of T cells expressing NK-cell markers. TCRdb re-called the 5' RACE reads and gives one entry per CDR3 protein, without DNA. The listing records 400,000 or so distinct CDR3 sequences. The sequenced sample consisted of blood T cells: a sorted CD56 or NKG2C T cell subset, CD4+ or CD8+ T cells, or bulk PBMC T cells (not recorded which). These receptors were obtained from a woman aged 45 to 65 in good health.

The chain is built from TRBV15 and TRBJ2-3. Germline CDR1 is LNHNV and CDR2 is YYDKDF (reference sequence). The CDR3 length is 12 residues. This CDR3 is CATGTSGDTQYF. The variable domain in full, with the rest retrieved from reference TRBV15 and TRBJ2-3, is DAMVIQNPRYQVTQFGKPVTLSCSQTLNHNVMYWYQQKSSQAPKLLFHYYDKDFNNEADTPDNFQSRRPNTSFCFLDIRSPGLGDTAMYLCATGTSGDTQYFGPGTRLTVL.

The V call is TRBV7-6, the J call TRBJ2-1. Germline V gene lookup returns CDR1 SGHVS and CDR2 FNYEAQ. This CDR3 region has 12 residues. CDR3 protein: CASSLNRGEQFF.

The chain joins TRBV5-1 to TRBJ2-4; as DNA is missing, the TRBD2 call by TCRdb cannot be tested. Germline lookup yields CDR1 SGHRS and CDR2 YFSETQ. This CDR3 spans 16 amino acids. The CDR3 loop reads CASSLGASGRQNIQYF.

V usage is TRBV10-3 and J usage is TRBJ1-3. This CDR3 spans 12 amino acids. Germline values: CDR1 ENHRY, CDR2 SYGVKD. The CDR3 spells CAITGAGNTIYF.

This chain joins TRBV14 and TRBJ1-2; TCRdb lists TRBD1, though no DNA is available to test this call. The CDR3 has 14 residues. Germline V CDR1 and CDR2: SGHDN, FVKESK. CDR3 amino acids: CASSQQDRVGGYTF. The entire variable domain, with the rest obtained from reference TRBV14 and TRBJ1-2, is as follows: EAGVTQFPSHSVIEKGQTVTLRCDPISGHDNLYWYRRVMGKEIKFLLHFVKESKQDESGMPNNRFLAERTGGTYSTLKVQPAELEDSGVYFCASSQQDRVGGYTFGSGTRLTVV.

V is TRBV7-8 and J is TRBJ2-4; checking the TCRdb D call of TRBD2 is not possible without DNA. Germline assignment: CDR1 SGHVS and CDR2 FQNEAQ. The CDR3 is 16 residues long. This chain's CDR3 is CASSLAVGGPEDIQYF.

The chain combines TRBV7-9 with TRBJ2-2; the TCRdb call, TRBD2, lacks DNA for checking. From germline, CDR1 is SEHNR and CDR2 FQNEAQ (reference sequence). There are 15 residues in the CDR3. Here the CDR3 reads CASSLELAVTGELFF.

The chain recombines TRBV12-3 or TRBV12-4 with TRBJ1-1. The CDR3 sequence is 16 residues long. The CDR3 sequence is CASSKVGTRAYTEAFF.

V gene TRBV10-3 combines with J gene TRBJ2-2; with no DNA, the TCRdb D assignment of TRBD2 cannot be verified. The germline CDR1 and CDR2 sequences are ENHRY and SYGVKD. The length of the CDR3 is 16 residues. CDR3 region: CAISERSGGNTGELFF.

The rearrangement joins TRBV5-6 to TRBJ1-4. CDR3 length: 14 residues. The germline V gene has CDR1 SGHDT and CDR2 YYEEEE. CDR3 amino acids: CASSLAGFGPKLFF.

This rearrangement joins TRBV24-1 to TRBJ2-1; as DNA is missing, the TRBD2 call by TCRdb cannot be tested. CDR3 length equals 14 residues. Per germline, CDR1 KGHDR and CDR2 SFDVKD. CDR3 in amino acids: CATRAGGDLNEQFF.

The chain uses TRBV7-8 and TRBJ2-2; the TCRdb D gene call, TRBD1, has no DNA to confirm it. The CDR3 is 15 amino acids. Germline V gives CDR1 SGHVS, CDR2 FQNEAQ. This chain's CDR3 is CASSETEALGGIMFF.

V and J are TRBV7-2 and TRBJ2-5; checking the TCRdb D call of TRBD1 is not possible without DNA. The V gene's germline CDR1 is SGHTA and CDR2 FQGNSA. This CDR3 is built from 15 residues. The CDR3 loop is CASRRGAGRQETQYF. The whole variable domain, filled in from reference TRBV7-2 and TRBJ2-5, reads GAGVSQSPSNKVTEKGKDVELRCDPISGHTALYWYRQSLGQGLEFLIYFQGNSAPDKSGLPSDRFSAERTGGSVSTLTIQRTQQEDSAVYLCASRRGAGRQETQYFGPGTRLLVL.

This sequence joins TRBV13 and TRBJ2-2. CDR1 PRHDT and CDR2 FYEKMQ come from the germline V gene (reference sequence). CDR3 length equals 12 residues. This CDR3 reads CASRVRTGELFF.

The V call is TRBV24-1, the J call TRBJ1-1; absent DNA, TCRdb's TRBD1 call cannot be checked. Germline loops: CDR1 KGHDR, CDR2 SFDVKD. The CDR3 spans 14 residues. The CDR3 loop reads CATSDPRRGAEAFF.

The chain employs TRBV3-1 and TRBJ1-1; without DNA, the TCRdb call of TRBD1 cannot be checked. Germline assignment: CDR1 LGHDT and CDR2 YNNKEL (reference sequence). This CDR3 has 17 residues. The CDR3 sequence: CASSQRPGTFLNTEAFF.

The V call is TRBV12-3 or TRBV12-4, the J call TRBJ1-1. CDR3 length equals 16 residues. Here the CDR3 reads CASRPQTGFMNTEAFF.

The chain combines TRBV2 with TRBJ2-7. CDR1 is SNHLY, CDR2 FYNNEI, per germline. The CDR3 has 11 amino acids. The CDR3 is CASSEDLAQYF.